These T cell receptor beta chains were read from a single sample in a study of glioma-infiltrating T cells. Each CDR3 protein is one row after TCRdb ran MiXCR on the multiplex PCR reads. The table has roughly 130,000 distinct CDR3 sequences, about 25% seen once. Sequencing was carried out using glioma tissue, nonneoplastic brain tissue, or PBMCs (not recorded which). The receptors derive from a human donor with low-grade glioma or glioblastoma, undergoing nonglioma brain surgery, or in good health (not recorded which). Each CDR3 is given with its conserved first and last residue. Each record gives: V gene, clone size, CDR3 protein. Clone size, where shown, is once, few, many, or a class for clones that have expanded.

V: TRBV5-1
size: -
CDR3: CASSFAGLAGVSTDTQYF

V: TRBV7-9
size: few
CDR3: CASSLALNIQYF

V: TRBV25-1
size: few
CDR3: CASPLPGAVNTEAFF

V: TRBV12-3/TRBV12-4
size: -
CDR3: CASSFWRGSGNTIYF

V: TRBV20-1
size: -
CDR3: CSDAGTANTEAFF

V: TRBV28
size: few
CDR3: CASSPRGGVYTEAFF

V: TRBV6-9
size: few
CDR3: CASSSPGLQETQYF

V: TRBV14
size: -
CDR3: CASSQDPAEWYF

V: TRBV6-2/TRBV6-3
size: -
CDR3: CASSPRAASSGNTIYF

V: TRBV20-1
size: few
CDR3: CSASDTDTEAFF

V: TRBV6-1
size: -
CDR3: CASSPPQGGNAEAFF

V: TRBV24-1
size: few
CDR3: CATSDWTAPNEQFF

V: TRBV6-1
size: many
CDR3: CASSSSGLAGTETQYF

V: TRBV28
size: -
CDR3: CASSLLAGDYGYTF

V: TRBV11-2
size: -
CDR3: CASLTMGMTDTRYF

V: TRBV7-6
size: -
CDR3: CASSSGISADTQYF

V: TRBV20-1
size: -
CDR3: CSATPGRGTDTQYF

V: TRBV12-3/TRBV12-4
size: few
CDR3: CASRPDGLDEAFF

V: TRBV20-1
size: -
CDR3: CSAEQGNIEAFF

V: TRBV10-3
size: few
CDR3: CASSAGPIRQETQYF

V: TRBV28
size: -
CDR3: CASSYLRVGGGASDTQYF

V: TRBV7-2
size: -
CDR3: CASSFFGRSTDTQYF

V: TRBV6-1
size: many
CDR3: CASSAGLAAETQYF

V: TRBV29-1
size: -
CDR3: CSVPLPDYTYNEQFF

V: TRBV5-4
size: -
CDR3: CASGRRTGSAYNEQFF

V: TRBV6-1
size: many
CDR3: CASSLATATLHF

V: TRBV4-1
size: -
CDR3: CASSQDREASGRSEQFF